The source of this TCR beta chain is a study of T cell responses to AZD1222 COVID-19 vaccine. The germline V and J ends were trimmed by 7 bases and 0 bases, with 12 bases remaining between them. The CDR3 runs 14 residues. CDR1 and CDR2 from the germline V gene are SNHLY and FYNNEI. Clones were sequenced by immunoSEQ multiplex PCR, and TCRdb holds only the in-frame ones, with some missing. This table has about 180,000 clones, 75% to 95% appearing once. The V call is TRBV2, the J call TRBJ1-2; D is unclear. The sequenced sample was peripheral blood, obtained on day 0 of AZD1222 vaccination. The sequence was obtained from an adult in good health. As DNA, the CDR3 is TGTGCCAGCATCAACGAGGCAGCTAACTATGGCTACACCTTC. The encoded protein is CASINEAANYGYTF.